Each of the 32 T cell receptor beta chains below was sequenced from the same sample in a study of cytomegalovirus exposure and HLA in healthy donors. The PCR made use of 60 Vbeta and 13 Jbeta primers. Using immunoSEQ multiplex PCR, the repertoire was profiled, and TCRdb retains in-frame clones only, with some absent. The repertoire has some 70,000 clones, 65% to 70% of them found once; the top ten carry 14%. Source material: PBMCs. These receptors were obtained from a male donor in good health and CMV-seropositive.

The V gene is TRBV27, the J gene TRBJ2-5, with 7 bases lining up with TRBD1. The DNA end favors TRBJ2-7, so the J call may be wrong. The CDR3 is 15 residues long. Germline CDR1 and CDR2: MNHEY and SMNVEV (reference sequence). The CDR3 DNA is TGTGCCAGCAGTTCACATTCGGGACAGTTCTACGAGCAGTACTTC. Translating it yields CASSSHSGQFYEQYF.

CDR3 loop: CASSVGAGGGTDTQYF. The CDR3 region has the DNA TGTGCCAGCAGCGTAGGGGCGGGAGGCGGGACAGATACGCAGTATTTT. J is TRBJ2-3 and V is TRBV9; 8 bases are shared with TRBD2. Germline V gene lookup returns CDR1 SGDLS and CDR2 YYNGEE. CDR3 length: 16 residues. The V segment lost 0 bases and the J segment 3 bases; nucleotides outside the gene matches: 6.

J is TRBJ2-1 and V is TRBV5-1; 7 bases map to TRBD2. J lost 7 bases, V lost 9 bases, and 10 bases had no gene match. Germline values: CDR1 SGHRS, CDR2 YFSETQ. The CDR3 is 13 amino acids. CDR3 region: CATSGRGKNEQFF. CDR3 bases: TGCGCCACCTCAGGGAGGGGAAAAAATGAGCAGTTCTTC.

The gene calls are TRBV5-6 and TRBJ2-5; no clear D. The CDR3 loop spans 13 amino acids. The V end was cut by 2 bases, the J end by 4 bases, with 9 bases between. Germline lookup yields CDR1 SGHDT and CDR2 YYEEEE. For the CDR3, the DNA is TGTGCCAGCAGCTTCGCGGCAACAGAGACCCAGTACTTC. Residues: CASSFAATETQYF. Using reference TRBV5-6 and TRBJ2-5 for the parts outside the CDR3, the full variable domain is DAGVTQSPTHLIKTRGQQVTLRCSPKSGHDTVSWYQQALGQGPQFIFQYYEEEERQRGNFPDRFSGHQFPNYSSELNVNALLLGDSALYLCASSFAATETQYFGPGTRLLVL.

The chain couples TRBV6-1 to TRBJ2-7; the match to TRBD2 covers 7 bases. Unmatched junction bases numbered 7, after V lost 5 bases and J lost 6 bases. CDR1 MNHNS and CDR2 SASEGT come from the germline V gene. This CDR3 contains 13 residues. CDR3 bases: TGTGCCAGCAGTCTTGTTAGCGGGCGCGAGCAGTACTTC. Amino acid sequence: CASSLVSGREQYF.

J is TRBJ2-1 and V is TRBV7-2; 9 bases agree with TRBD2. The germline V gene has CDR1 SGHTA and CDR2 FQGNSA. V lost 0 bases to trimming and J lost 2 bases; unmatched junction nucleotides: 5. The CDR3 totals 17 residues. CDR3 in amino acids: CASSLALIAGAYNEQFF. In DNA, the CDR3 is TGTGCCAGCAGCTTAGCGCTGATAGCGGGAGCCTACAATGAGCAGTTCTTC.

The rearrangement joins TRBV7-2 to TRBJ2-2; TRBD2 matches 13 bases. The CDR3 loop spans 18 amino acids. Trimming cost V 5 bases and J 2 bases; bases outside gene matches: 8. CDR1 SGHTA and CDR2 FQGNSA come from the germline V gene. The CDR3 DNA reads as TGTGCCAGCAGCCAGGGACTAGCGGGGATAAGCAACACCGGGGAGCTGTTTTTT. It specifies CASSQGLAGISNTGELFF.

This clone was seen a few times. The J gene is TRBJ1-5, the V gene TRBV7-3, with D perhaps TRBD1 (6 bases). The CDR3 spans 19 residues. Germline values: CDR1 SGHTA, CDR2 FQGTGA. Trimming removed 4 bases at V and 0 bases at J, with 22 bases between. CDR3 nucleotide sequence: TGTGCCAGCAGCTCCCACGGGACAAGGTGGGACGATAGCAATCAGCCCCAGCATTTT. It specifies CASSSHGTRWDDSNQPQHF.

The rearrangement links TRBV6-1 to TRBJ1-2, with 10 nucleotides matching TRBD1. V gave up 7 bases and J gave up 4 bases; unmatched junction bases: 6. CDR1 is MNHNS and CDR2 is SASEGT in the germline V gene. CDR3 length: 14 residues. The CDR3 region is CASKPGQGIYGYTF. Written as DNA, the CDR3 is TGTGCCAGCAAGCCGGGACAGGGGATCTATGGCTACACCTTC.

The CDR3 DNA reads as TGCGCCAGCAGCCTACAACCGGGGGGCGGGGAGCAGTTCTTC. It codes for CASSLQPGGGEQFF. The V call is TRBV4-1, the J call TRBJ2-1, with TRBD2 as a possible D gene (7 bases). Trimming stripped 4 bases from V and 10 bases from J, with 17 bases between. This CDR3 has 14 residues. Germline loops: CDR1 MGHRA, CDR2 YSYEKL.

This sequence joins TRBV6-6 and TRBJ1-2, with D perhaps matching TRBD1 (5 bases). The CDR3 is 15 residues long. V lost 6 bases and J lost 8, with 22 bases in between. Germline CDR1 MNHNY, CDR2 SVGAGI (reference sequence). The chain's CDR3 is CASSQARQGEGGYTF. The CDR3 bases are TGTGCCAGCAGCCAGGCCCGTCAGGGCGAAGGGGGCTACACCTTC.

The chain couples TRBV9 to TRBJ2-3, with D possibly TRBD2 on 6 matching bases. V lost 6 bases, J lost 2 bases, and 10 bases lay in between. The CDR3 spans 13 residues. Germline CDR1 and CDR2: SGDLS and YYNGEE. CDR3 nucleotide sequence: TGTGCCAGCACGCGGGGAACCACAGATACGCAGTATTTT. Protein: CASTRGTTDTQYF. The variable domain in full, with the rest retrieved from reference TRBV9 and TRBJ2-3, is DSGVTQTPKHLITATGQRVTLRCSPRSGDLSVYWYQQSLDQGLQFLIQYYNGEERAKGNILERFSAQQFPDLHSELNLSSLELGDSALYFCASTRGTTDTQYFGPGTRLTVL.

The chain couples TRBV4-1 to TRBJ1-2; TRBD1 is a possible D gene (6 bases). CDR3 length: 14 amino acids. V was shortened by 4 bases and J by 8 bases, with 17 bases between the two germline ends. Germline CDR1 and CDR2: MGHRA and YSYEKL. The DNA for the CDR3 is TGCGCCAGCAGCCCCCGCAGGGGAGTGGAAGGCTACACCTTC. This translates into CASSPRRGVEGYTF.

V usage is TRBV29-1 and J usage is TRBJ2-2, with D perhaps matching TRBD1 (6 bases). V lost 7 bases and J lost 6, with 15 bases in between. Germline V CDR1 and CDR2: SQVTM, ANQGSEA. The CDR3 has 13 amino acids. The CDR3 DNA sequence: TGCAGCGGTGGGGGCGGCGCCCCCGGGGAGCTGTTTTTT. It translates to CSGGGGAPGELFF.

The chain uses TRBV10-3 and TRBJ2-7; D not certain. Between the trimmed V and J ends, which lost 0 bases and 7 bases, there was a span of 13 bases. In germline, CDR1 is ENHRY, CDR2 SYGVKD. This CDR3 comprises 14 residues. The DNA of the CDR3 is TGTGCCATCAGTGAGTCGGGCATGATCCGGGAGCAGTACTTC. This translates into CAISESGMIREQYF.

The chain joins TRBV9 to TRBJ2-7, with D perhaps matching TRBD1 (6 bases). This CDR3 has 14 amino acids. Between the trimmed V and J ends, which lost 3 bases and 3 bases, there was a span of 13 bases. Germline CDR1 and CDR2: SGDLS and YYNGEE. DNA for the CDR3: TGTGCCAGCAGCGCCGCAGGACAGATCTACGAGCAGTACTTC. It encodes CASSAAGQIYEQYF.

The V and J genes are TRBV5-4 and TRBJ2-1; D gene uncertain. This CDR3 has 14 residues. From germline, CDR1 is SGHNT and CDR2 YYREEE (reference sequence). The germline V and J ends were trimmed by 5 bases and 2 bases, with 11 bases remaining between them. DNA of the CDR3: TGTGCCAGCAGGCGTAGAGTGGCCTACAATGAGCAGTTCTTC. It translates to CASRRRVAYNEQFF.

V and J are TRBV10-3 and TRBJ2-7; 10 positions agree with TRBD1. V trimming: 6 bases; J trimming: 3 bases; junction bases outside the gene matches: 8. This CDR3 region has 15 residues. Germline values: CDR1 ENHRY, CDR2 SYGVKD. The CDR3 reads CAISQPGQGSYEQYF. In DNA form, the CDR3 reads TGTGCCATCAGCCAACCGGGACAGGGGAGCTACGAGCAGTACTTC.

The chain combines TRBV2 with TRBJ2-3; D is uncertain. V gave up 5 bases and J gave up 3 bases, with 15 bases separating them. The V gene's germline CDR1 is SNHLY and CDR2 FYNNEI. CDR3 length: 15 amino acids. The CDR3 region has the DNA TGTGCCAGCAGTATTGGGCCCCCTGGGACAGATACGCAGTATTTT. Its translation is CASSIGPPGTDTQYF.

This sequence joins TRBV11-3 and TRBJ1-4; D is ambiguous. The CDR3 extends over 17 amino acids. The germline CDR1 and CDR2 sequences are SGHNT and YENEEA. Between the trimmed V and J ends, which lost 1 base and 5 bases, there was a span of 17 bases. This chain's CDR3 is CASSLGQMGGLNEKLFF. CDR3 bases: TGTGCCAGCAGCTTAGGTCAGATGGGAGGGCTCAATGAAAAACTGTTTTTT.

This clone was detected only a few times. CDR3 amino acids: CASSLRRGRSETQYF. The CDR3 DNA reads TGTGCCAGCAGCTTAAGGCGGGGCCGGTCGGAGACCCAGTACTTC. The chain couples TRBV13 to TRBJ2-5; TRBD2 is a possible D gene (6 bases). With 2 bases removed from V and 5 bases from J, the gap between germline ends came to 15 bases. The CDR3 length is 15 residues. CDR1 and CDR2 from the germline V gene are PRHDT and FYEKMQ (reference sequence). Complete variable domain (other parts from reference TRBV13 and TRBJ2-5): AAGVIQSPRHLIKEKRETATLKCYPIPRHDTVYWYQQGPGQDPQFLISFYEKMQSDKGSIPDRFSAQQFSDYHSELNMSSLELGDSALYFCASSLRRGRSETQYFGPGTRLLVL.

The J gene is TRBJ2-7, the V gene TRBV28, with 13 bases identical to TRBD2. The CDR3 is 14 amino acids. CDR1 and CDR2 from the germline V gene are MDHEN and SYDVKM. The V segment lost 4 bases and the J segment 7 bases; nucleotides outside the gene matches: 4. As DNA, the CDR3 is TGTGCCAGCAGTTCACTAGCGGGAGGGCGGGAGCAGTACTTC. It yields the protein CASSSLAGGREQYF.

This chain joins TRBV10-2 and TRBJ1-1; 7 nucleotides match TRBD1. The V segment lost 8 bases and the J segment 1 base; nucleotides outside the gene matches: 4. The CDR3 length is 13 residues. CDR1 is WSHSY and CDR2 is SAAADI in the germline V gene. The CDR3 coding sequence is TGCGCCAGCCTGACAGGGAGGAACACTGAAGCTTTCTTT. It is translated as CASLTGRNTEAFF.

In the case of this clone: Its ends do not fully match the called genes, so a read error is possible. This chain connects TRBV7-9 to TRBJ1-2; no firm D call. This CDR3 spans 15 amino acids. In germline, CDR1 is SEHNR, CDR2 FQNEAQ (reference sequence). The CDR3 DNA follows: TGTTCCAGCAGCCTCGGACTGCTCCTCCCCGATGGCTACACCTTC. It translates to CSSSLGLLLPDGYTF.

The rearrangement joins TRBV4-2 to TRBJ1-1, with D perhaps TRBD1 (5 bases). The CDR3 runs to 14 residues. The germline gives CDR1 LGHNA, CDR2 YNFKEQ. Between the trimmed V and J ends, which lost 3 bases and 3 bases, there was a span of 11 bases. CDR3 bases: TGTGCCAGCAGCCAGCAACAGGTGGACACTGAAGCTTTCTTT. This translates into CASSQQQVDTEAFF.

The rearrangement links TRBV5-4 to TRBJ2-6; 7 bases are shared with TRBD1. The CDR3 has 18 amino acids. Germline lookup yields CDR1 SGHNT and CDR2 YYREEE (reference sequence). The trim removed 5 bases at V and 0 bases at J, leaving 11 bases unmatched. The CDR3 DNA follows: TGTGCCAGCAGAACGGCTGCAGGGGGTATCTCTGGGGCCAACGTCCTGACTTTC. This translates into CASRTAAGGISGANVLTF.

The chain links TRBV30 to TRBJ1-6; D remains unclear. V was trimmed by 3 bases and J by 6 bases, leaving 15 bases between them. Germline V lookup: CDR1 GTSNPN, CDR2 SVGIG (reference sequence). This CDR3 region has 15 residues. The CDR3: CAWRVIMGPNSPLHF. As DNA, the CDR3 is TGTGCCTGGAGAGTTATAATGGGCCCTAATTCACCCCTCCACTTT.

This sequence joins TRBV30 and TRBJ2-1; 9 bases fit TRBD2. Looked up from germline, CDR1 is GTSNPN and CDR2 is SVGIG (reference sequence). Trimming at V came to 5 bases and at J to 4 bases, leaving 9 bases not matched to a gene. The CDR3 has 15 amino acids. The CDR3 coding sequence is TGTGCCTGGGAGGTAGCGGGGGCGGTTTACAATGAGCAGTTCTTC. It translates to CAWEVAGAVYNEQFF. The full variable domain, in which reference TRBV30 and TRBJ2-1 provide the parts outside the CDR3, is SQTIHQWPATLVQPVGSPLSLECTVEGTSNPNLYWYRQAAGRGLQLLFYSVGIGQISSEVPQNLSASRPQDRQFILSSKKLLLSDSGFYLCAWEVAGAVYNEQFFGPGTRLTVL.

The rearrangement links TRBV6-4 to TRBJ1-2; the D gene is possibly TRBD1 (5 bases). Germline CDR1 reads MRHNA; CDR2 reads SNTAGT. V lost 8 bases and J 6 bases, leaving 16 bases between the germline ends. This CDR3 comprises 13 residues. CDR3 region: CASWPWGGDGYTF. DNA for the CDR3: TGTGCCAGCTGGCCCTGGGGGGGGGATGGCTACACCTTC.

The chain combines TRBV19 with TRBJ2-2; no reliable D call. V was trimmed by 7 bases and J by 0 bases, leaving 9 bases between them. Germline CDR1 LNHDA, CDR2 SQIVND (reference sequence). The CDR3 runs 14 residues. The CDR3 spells CASNWQSNTGELFF. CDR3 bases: TGTGCCAGTAATTGGCAGTCGAACACCGGGGAGCTGTTTTTT.

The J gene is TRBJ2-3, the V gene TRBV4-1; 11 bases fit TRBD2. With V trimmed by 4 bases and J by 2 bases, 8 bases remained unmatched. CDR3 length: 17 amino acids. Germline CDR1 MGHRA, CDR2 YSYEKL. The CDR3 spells CASSPPGLADPTDTQYF. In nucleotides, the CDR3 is TGCGCCAGCAGCCCGCCGGGACTAGCGGATCCCACAGATACGCAGTATTTT.

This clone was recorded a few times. The CDR3 bases are TGCGCCAGCAGCTTGGTGACAGACATGAACACTGAAGCTTTCTTT. This encodes CASSLVTDMNTEAFF. This sequence joins TRBV5-1 and TRBJ1-1; D is perhaps TRBD1 (5 bases). Trimming cost V 0 bases and J 0 bases, with 9 bases left between them. This CDR3 spans 15 amino acids. Per the germline V gene, CDR1 is SGHRS and CDR2 is YFSETQ.